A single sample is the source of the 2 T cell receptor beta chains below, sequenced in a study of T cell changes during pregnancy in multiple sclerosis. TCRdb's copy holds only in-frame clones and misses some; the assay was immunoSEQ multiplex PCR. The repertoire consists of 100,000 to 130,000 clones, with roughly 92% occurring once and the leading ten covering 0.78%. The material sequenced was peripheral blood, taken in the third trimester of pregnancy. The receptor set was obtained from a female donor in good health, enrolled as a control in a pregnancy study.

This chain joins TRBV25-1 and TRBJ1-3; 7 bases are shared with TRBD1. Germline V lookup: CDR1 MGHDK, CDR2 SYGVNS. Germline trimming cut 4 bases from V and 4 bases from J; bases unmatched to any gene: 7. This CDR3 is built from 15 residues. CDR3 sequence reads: CASSGGTVAGNTIYF. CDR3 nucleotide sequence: TGTGCCAGCAGTGGGGGGACAGTAGCAGGAAACACCATATATTTT.

CDR3 nucleotides: TGTGCCAGCAGCTTAGTGGTGACTAGCGGGGAAGAGACCCAGTACTTC. It codes for CASSLVVTSGEETQYF. The chain combines TRBV11-3 with TRBJ2-5; 11 nucleotides agree with TRBD2. Germline CDR1 is SGHNT and CDR2 is YENEEA. The CDR3 loop spans 16 amino acids. With 1 base clipped from V and 3 bases from J, the junction kept 4 bases outside the gene matches. Filled out from reference TRBV11-3 and TRBJ2-5, the complete variable domain reads EAGVVQSPRYKIIEKKQPVAFWCNPISGHNTLYWYLQNLGQGPELLIRYENEEAVDDSQLPKDRFSAERLKGVDSTLKIQPAELGDSAVYLCASSLVVTSGEETQYFGPGTRLLVL.